The TCR beta chain described here comes from a study of T cell clonotyping in hematopoietic cell transplantation. Notes on the study in general: Graft donor and pretransplant recipient Inverse Simpson Index values predicted broader posttransplant TCR diversity. Few recipient clonotypes overlapped donors; over 95% were de novo at given depth.

Sequenced by immunoSEQ multiplex PCR; TCRdb stores in-frame clones only, minus some. The sample contains around 15,000 clones, about 83% of which appear only once. The CDR3 contains 15 residues. V shed 6 bases and J 1 base; nucleotides not matched to a gene: 6. Germline V gene data show CDR1 as SGHRS and CDR2 as YFSETQ. For this clone: The antigen remains unidentified.

This specimen was PBMCs, taken 100 days after allogeneic stem cell transplant. This sequence was found in a male patient aged 60-69 years who had an allogeneic stem cell transplant from a related donor, so the T cells may come from the graft donor. Some clones in this sample may be carry-over from other donors' samples. The rearrangement uses TRBV5-1 and TRBJ2-2; 7 nucleotides agree with TRBD1. CDR3 nucleotides: TGCGCCAGCACCCCGGGACAGTTGAACACCGGGGAGCTGTTTTTT. Encoded protein: CASTPGQLNTGELFF.